The 20 T cell receptor beta chains reported below all come from one sample, sequenced in a study of PD-L1 blockade in urothelial cancer. Time point reported: peripheral blood 6 weeks after treatment start. Method: immunoSEQ multiplex PCR; TCRdb's copy keeps in-frame clones and lacks some. The data show 95,000 to 150,000 clones, roughly 86% seen once. This sample comprised PBMCs, obtained around atezolizumab (anti-PD-L1) treatment. Every receptor here comes from a man aged 45-65 years with urothelial cancer.

This clone has only one observation. V gene TRBV18 combines with J gene TRBJ1-2; TRBD1 agrees at 7 bases. V shed 1 base, J shed 9 bases, and the junction held 5 bases outside the gene matches. CDR3 size: 13 residues. Per the germline V gene, CDR1 is KGHSH and CDR2 is LQKENI. CDR3 amino acids: CASSPRQGESYTF. CDR3 in DNA: TGTGCCAGCTCACCACGGCAGGGGGAAAGCTACACCTTC.

This rearrangement joins TRBV7-2 to TRBJ1-4, with a possible D match to TRBD1 (6 bases). Germline assignment: CDR1 SGHTA and CDR2 FQGNSA. V was cut by 5 bases and J by 3 bases, with 13 bases left in between. The CDR3 runs to 15 residues. The CDR3 nucleotides read TGTGCCAGCAGCGTGACCGGGACATCTAATGAAAAACTGTTTTTT. Its protein product is CASSVTGTSNEKLFF.

There are a few counts of this clone. This chain links TRBV4-1 with TRBJ2-7; possibly TRBD2 for D (6 bases). Trimming shortened V by 4 bases and J by 5 bases, and 18 bases separated the two germline ends. Germline CDR1 is MGHRA and CDR2 is YSYEKL. This CDR3 has 15 residues. CDR3 DNA sequence: TGCGCCAGCAGCCCACGCCCGGGACTCGGCAACGAGCAGTACTTC. As protein: CASSPRPGLGNEQYF.

J is TRBJ2-5 and V is TRBV28; no clear D gene. Trimming left V 10 bases short and J 10 bases short, with 16 bases between. The CDR3 consists of 11 residues. Germline V CDR1 and CDR2: MDHEN, SYDVKM. The CDR3 reads CATQVASHQYF. The CDR3, as DNA: TGTGCCACCCAGGTGGCATCACACCAGTACTTC.

The V gene is TRBV19, the J gene TRBJ1-5; tentative D call: TRBD1 (5 bases). This CDR3 has 15 residues. The germline V gene encodes CDR1 LNHDA and CDR2 SQIVND (reference sequence). The V end was cut by 6 bases, the J end by 4 bases, with 16 bases between. The CDR3 nucleotides are TGTGCCAGTAGAATCCAGGGTACCTCTAATCAGCCCCAGCATTTT. Translating it yields CASRIQGTSNQPQHF.

The gene calls are TRBV6-5 and TRBJ1-1; tentatively, D is TRBD1 (6 bases). V lost 4 bases, J lost 5 bases, and 14 bases lay in between. The CDR3 is 14 residues long. CDR1 is MNHEY, CDR2 SVGAGI, per germline. CDR3 residues: CASSWVDSRTEAFF. As DNA, the CDR3 is TGTGCCAGCAGTTGGGTGGACAGTAGGACTGAAGCTTTCTTT.

V usage is TRBV2 and J usage is TRBJ2-3; 8 nucleotides match TRBD1. Germline CDR1 and CDR2: SNHLY and FYNNEI. CDR3 length: 13 amino acids. Unmatched junction bases numbered 7, after V lost 8 bases and J lost 6 bases. The chain's CDR3 is CASLGTGPDTQYF. The CDR3 DNA sequence: TGTGCCAGCCTCGGGACAGGCCCCGATACGCAGTATTTT.

The chain employs TRBV28 and TRBJ2-2; D possibly corresponds to TRBD1 (7 bases). The CDR3 has 14 amino acids. CDR1 and CDR2 from the germline V gene are MDHEN and SYDVKM. V lost 9 bases to trimming and J lost 3 bases, with 14 bases between them. The CDR3 reads CASSPGGYTGELFF. CDR3 in DNA: TGTGCCAGTTCCCCAGGGGGGTACACCGGGGAGCTGTTTTTT.

The rearrangement uses TRBV9 and TRBJ2-7; 8 nucleotides align to TRBD1. The CDR3 contains 14 residues. With 3 bases clipped from V and 3 bases from J, the junction kept 5 bases outside the gene matches. Germline V gene data show CDR1 as SGDLS and CDR2 as YYNGEE. The CDR3 region is CASSEGTGNYEQYF. The CDR3 DNA follows: TGTGCCAGCAGCGAGGGGACAGGAAACTACGAGCAGTACTTC.

The rearrangement uses TRBV2 and TRBJ2-2, with D possibly being TRBD1 (6 bases). This CDR3 contains 15 residues. With 5 bases removed from V and 0 bases from J, the gap between germline ends came to 10 bases. Germline V gene data show CDR1 as SNHLY and CDR2 as FYNNEI. The CDR3 sequence is CASSSQGTNTGELFF. In DNA, the CDR3 is TGTGCCAGCAGTTCCCAGGGGACGAACACCGGGGAGCTGTTTTTT.

The J gene is TRBJ2-5, the V gene TRBV7-2; TRBD1 matches 12 bases. V trimming: 6 bases; J trimming: 3 bases; junction bases outside the gene matches: 5. CDR1 and CDR2 (germline): SGHTA, FQGNSA. This CDR3 is built from 15 residues. This CDR3 is CASRTGTGGKETQYF. For the CDR3, the DNA is TGTGCCAGCAGAACAGGGACAGGGGGCAAAGAGACCCAGTACTTC.

The J gene is TRBJ1-5, the V gene TRBV29-1; TRBD1 matches at 10 bases. Looked up from germline, CDR1 is SQVTM and CDR2 is ANQGSEA. V was clipped by 4 bases and J by 6 bases; unmatched bases: 3. The CDR3 has 13 residues. The DNA for the CDR3 is TGCAGCGTTGCTTGGGACAGGGGTCAGCCCCAGCATTTT. This encodes CSVAWDRGQPQHF.

This clone came up a few times. This chain joins TRBV4-1 and TRBJ2-1; the D is unclear. V shed 4 bases and J shed 4 bases, with 8 bases lying between them. Germline V lookup: CDR1 MGHRA, CDR2 YSYEKL. The CDR3 loop spans 13 amino acids. CDR3 bases: TGCGCCAGCAGCCCGAGACTGTACAATGAGCAGTTCTTC. Its translation: CASSPRLYNEQFF.

The chain links TRBV30 to TRBJ1-3, with D unresolved. Trimming cost V 4 bases and J 3 bases, with 10 bases left between them. Germline V lookup: CDR1 GTSNPN, CDR2 SVGIG (reference sequence). The CDR3 spans 13 residues. The CDR3 DNA reads TGTGCCTGGAATCCAGGTATTGGAAACACCATATATTTT. Its protein is CAWNPGIGNTIYF.

This sequence joins TRBV5-5 and TRBJ2-2, with D uncertain. The germline V and J ends were trimmed by 0 bases and 1 base, with 4 bases remaining between them. CDR1 is SGHKS, CDR2 YYEKEE, per germline (reference sequence). The CDR3 has 14 amino acids. The CDR3 spells CASSLDRNTGELFF. The CDR3 DNA reads TGTGCCAGCAGCTTGGATAGGAACACCGGGGAGCTGTTTTTT.

CDR3 residues: CASSTSSGNEQFF. CDR3 DNA sequence: TGTGCCAGCTCGACCTCGTCGGGCAATGAGCAGTTCTTC. J is TRBJ2-1 and V is TRBV18; unclear D gene. The CDR3 length is 13 residues. The germline V gene encodes CDR1 KGHSH and CDR2 LQKENI. The V and J ends lost 6 bases and 6 bases respectively, with 12 bases between them.

The rearrangement uses TRBV5-5 and TRBJ2-7; 7 bases align to TRBD1. This CDR3 has 15 amino acids. Germline V CDR1 and CDR2: SGHKS, YYEKEE (reference sequence). Trimming cost V 4 bases and J 5 bases; bases outside gene matches: 12. This chain's CDR3 is CASSPGTVGGNEQYF. CDR3 bases: TGTGCCAGCAGCCCCGGGACAGTAGGGGGAAACGAGCAGTACTTC.

J is TRBJ2-4 and V is TRBV4-1; 15 positions match TRBD2. CDR1 MGHRA and CDR2 YSYEKL come from the germline V gene. The CDR3 consists of 21 residues. Losses at the gene ends were 0 bases for V and 0 bases for J; bases not matched to a gene: 9. The CDR3 sequence: CASSQDTGTSGGIRAKNIQYF. The CDR3, as DNA: TGCGCCAGCAGCCAAGATACCGGGACTAGCGGGGGGATTAGAGCCAAAAACATTCAGTACTTC.

The chain couples TRBV4-1 to TRBJ1-2, with 7 bases lining up with TRBD1. CDR1 is MGHRA, CDR2 YSYEKL, per germline. The CDR3 consists of 13 residues. With 1 base clipped from V and 8 bases from J, the junction kept 4 bases outside the gene matches. DNA for the CDR3: TGCGCCAGCAGCCAAGCCGACAGGGACGGCTACACCTTC. Translated, it gives CASSQADRDGYTF.

This sequence joins TRBV19 and TRBJ2-3, with 8 positions matching TRBD1. Per the germline V gene, CDR1 is LNHDA and CDR2 is SQIVND (reference sequence). There are 15 residues in the CDR3. Unmatched junction bases numbered 6, after V lost 6 bases and J lost 1 base. DNA for the CDR3: TGTGCCAGTAGCCCACAGGGGGTCGGCACAGATACGCAGTATTTT. It specifies CASSPQGVGTDTQYF.